The 20 T cell receptor beta chains below were found in one sample sequenced in a study of cytomegalovirus exposure and HLA in healthy donors. The PCR ran on 60 Vbeta and 13 Jbeta primers. TCRdb's table, derived via immunoSEQ multiplex PCR, lists solely in-frame clones and lacks some. The table has fewer than 150,000 clones, approximately 77% seen once. Material for sequencing was PBMCs. Receptor source: a man between 25 and 39 years old in good health and CMV-seronegative.

The chain carries TRBV19 and TRBJ2-7, with D possibly TRBD2 on 6 matching bases. The CDR3 contains 15 residues. CDR1 is LNHDA, CDR2 SQIVND, per germline (reference sequence). V lost 1 base to trimming and J lost 2 bases, with 12 bases between them. CDR3 loop: CASSIVAARAYEQYF. The CDR3 region has the DNA TGTGCCAGTAGTATAGTAGCGGCGAGGGCCTACGAGCAGTACTTC. Combining the CDR3 with reference TRBV19 and TRBJ2-7 gives the whole variable domain DGGITQSPKYLFRKEGQNVTLSCEQNLNHDAMYWYRQDPGQGLRLIYYSQIVNDFQKGDIAEGYSVSREKKESFPLTVTSAQKNPTAFYLCASSIVAARAYEQYFGPGTRLTVT.

The table lists this clone with a count of one. The rearrangement links TRBV19 to TRBJ1-2; a weak D match, TRBD1 (6 bases). V was pared by 1 base and J by 4 bases, with 19 bases between. Germline V lookup: CDR1 LNHDA, CDR2 SQIVND (reference sequence). This CDR3 comprises 17 residues. CDR3 sequence (DNA): TGTGCCAGTAGTATAGTCCTCAACAGGGCTGGAACCTATGGCTACACCTTC. Protein product: CASSIVLNRAGTYGYTF.

The chain carries TRBV11-2 and TRBJ1-2; possibly TRBD1 for D (5 bases). Germline V gene data show CDR1 as SGHAT and CDR2 as FQNNGV. This CDR3 has 15 residues. V was clipped by 3 bases and J by 3 bases, with 14 bases between them. DNA of the CDR3: TGTGCCAGCAGCTTTAACAGGTGGCGTGACTATGGCTACACCTTC. Amino acid sequence: CASSFNRWRDYGYTF.

The sample holds a few counts of this clone. The chain recombines TRBV19 with TRBJ2-7; 9 positions match TRBD2. The CDR3 totals 13 residues. The V segment lost 5 bases and the J segment 6 bases; nucleotides outside the gene matches: 5. Germline values: CDR1 LNHDA, CDR2 SQIVND (reference sequence). CDR3 region: CASSFRTSVEQYF. The CDR3 nucleotides read TGTGCCAGTAGTTTCAGGACTAGCGTCGAGCAGTACTTC. Filled out from reference TRBV19 and TRBJ2-7, the complete variable domain reads DGGITQSPKYLFRKEGQNVTLSCEQNLNHDAMYWYRQDPGQGLRLIYYSQIVNDFQKGDIAEGYSVSREKKESFPLTVTSAQKNPTAFYLCASSFRTSVEQYFGPGTRLTVT.

The chain employs TRBV2 and TRBJ2-7; D might be TRBD2 (6 bases). The CDR3 contains 15 residues. Germline values: CDR1 SNHLY, CDR2 FYNNEI. Deletions cut 4 bases from V and 2 bases from J, with 15 bases between. This CDR3 reads CASSVPGTFTYEQYF. The CDR3 region has the DNA TGTGCCAGCAGTGTACCCGGGACTTTCACCTACGAGCAGTACTTC.

J is TRBJ1-1 and V is TRBV10-3, with 8 bases matching TRBD1. The V segment lost 6 bases and the J segment 0 bases; nucleotides outside the gene matches: 3. The germline V gene has CDR1 ENHRY and CDR2 SYGVKD. The CDR3 has 14 residues. The CDR3 region is CAIRATGVNTEAFF. DNA for the CDR3: TGTGCCATCAGGGCGACAGGGGTGAACACTGAAGCTTTCTTT.

The J gene is TRBJ2-5, the V gene TRBV19, with D possibly matching TRBD1 (6 bases). Trimming removed 8 bases from V and 1 base from J, with 11 bases in between. Germline V CDR1 and CDR2: LNHDA, SQIVND (reference sequence). This CDR3 comprises 13 residues. The CDR3 region has the DNA TGTGCCAGTCGGGTACAGGGCCAAGAGACCCAGTACTTC. Translated: CASRVQGQETQYF.

The J gene is TRBJ2-5, the V gene TRBV5-1; TRBD1 aligns across 11 bases. The CDR3 consists of 14 residues. Germline V lookup: CDR1 SGHRS, CDR2 YFSETQ. Losses at the gene ends were 8 bases for V and 4 bases for J; bases not matched to a gene: 7. In DNA form, the CDR3 reads TGCGCCAGTGAACCGGGACAGGGGGGAGAGACCCAGTACTTC. This sequence encodes CASEPGQGGETQYF.

This clone was observed a few times. This chain links TRBV7-3 with TRBJ2-6; maybe TRBD1 (5 bases). This CDR3 has 16 residues. Germline CDR1 is SGHTA and CDR2 is FQGTGA. Trimming removed 1 base from V and 5 bases from J, with 12 bases in between. CDR3 protein: CASSLNPAGWANVLTF. The CDR3 coding sequence is TGTGCCAGCAGCTTAAATCCGGCAGGGTGGGCCAACGTCCTGACTTTC.

A few counts support this clone. The chain couples TRBV28 to TRBJ1-5, with 8 bases identical to TRBD1. The germline CDR1 and CDR2 sequences are MDHEN and SYDVKM. With 4 bases clipped from V and 9 bases from J, the junction kept 2 bases outside the gene matches. The CDR3 has 12 residues. The DNA of the CDR3 is TGTGCCAGCAGTTACGGGACAGGGCCCCAGCATTTT. It is translated as CASSYGTGPQHF.

DNA of the CDR3: TGTGCCAGCAGTTCCTCCGCAGATACGCAGTATTTT. The encoded protein is CASSSSADTQYF. The chain employs TRBV6-5 and TRBJ2-3; D uncertain. Trimming stripped 4 bases from V and 4 bases from J, with 6 bases between. The germline gives CDR1 MNHEY, CDR2 SVGAGI. CDR3 length equals 12 residues.

This sequence joins TRBV6-6 and TRBJ2-6, with D perhaps matching TRBD1 (5 bases). The V gene's germline CDR1 is MNHNY and CDR2 SVGAGI (reference sequence). The CDR3 is 16 amino acids. Trimming removed 6 bases at V and 3 bases at J, with 15 bases between. The CDR3 DNA is TGTGCCAGCAGCACTTTCCAGGGCAATGGGGCCAACGTCCTGACTTTC. This translates into CASSTFQGNGANVLTF.

The CDR3 DNA is TGTGCCAGCACTTCGGGAGAGGCTAGCGGGTCCTACGAGCAGTACTTC. Its protein product is CASTSGEASGSYEQYF. The J gene is TRBJ2-7, the V gene TRBV28; TRBD2 matches at 8 bases. The V and J ends lost 7 bases and 1 base, in that order; junction bases with no gene match: 12. Germline CDR1 MDHEN, CDR2 SYDVKM. The CDR3 is 16 amino acids.

This clone was recorded a few times. The genes are TRBV13 and TRBJ2-7; 7 positions match TRBD1. The ends lost 2 bases at V and 4 bases at J; junction bases unmatched: 14. Germline CDR1 reads PRHDT; CDR2 reads FYEKMQ (reference sequence). This CDR3 region has 17 residues. CDR3 coding DNA: TGTGCCAGCAGCTTATTTGGGTTCGGGACAGAGTTTTACGAGCAGTACTTC. It encodes CASSLFGFGTEFYEQYF. Full variable domain (remainder filled in from reference TRBV13 and TRBJ2-7): AAGVIQSPRHLIKEKRETATLKCYPIPRHDTVYWYQQGPGQDPQFLISFYEKMQSDKGSIPDRFSAQQFSDYHSELNMSSLELGDSALYFCASSLFGFGTEFYEQYFGPGTRLTVT.

The J gene is TRBJ2-3, the V gene TRBV6-5; 7 bases align to TRBD2. Unmatched junction bases numbered 6, after V lost 2 bases and J lost 7 bases. The CDR3 runs 14 residues. Germline CDR1 MNHEY, CDR2 SVGAGI. The CDR3 coding sequence is TGTGCCAGCAGTTACGACCTGGGGGGGTATACGCAGTATTTT. Translation gives CASSYDLGGYTQYF.

The chain recombines TRBV7-9 with TRBJ1-3; D is uncertain. The germline gives CDR1 SEHNR, CDR2 FQNEAQ (reference sequence). CDR3 length: 14 amino acids. Trimming stripped 1 base from V and 2 bases from J, with 6 bases between. CDR3 residues: CASSLVGPGNTIYF. The DNA of the CDR3 is TGTGCCAGCAGCTTAGTTGGCCCTGGAAACACCATATATTTT.

Turning to this clone: In the same sample, other DNA sequences code for this CDR3. The chain joins TRBV29-1 to TRBJ2-7, with D uncertain. The CDR3 has 11 residues. Germline CDR1 reads SQVTM; CDR2 reads ANQGSEA. V dropped 4 bases and J dropped 3 bases, with 7 bases sitting between them. CDR3 sequence reads: CSVADNYEQYF. As DNA, the CDR3 is TGCAGCGTTGCTGACAACTACGAGCAGTACTTC.

The chain is built from TRBV11-2 and TRBJ2-1; D is perhaps TRBD1 (6 bases). Germline CDR1 is SGHAT and CDR2 is FQNNGV. V lost 3 bases to trimming and J lost 6 bases, with 21 bases between them. The CDR3 contains 17 residues. CDR3 coding DNA: TGTGCCAGCAGCTTGCGACACTCCAATAGAGGGGGCAATGAGCAGTTCTTC. This encodes CASSLRHSNRGGNEQFF.

The rearrangement uses TRBV11-3 and TRBJ2-2; D is possibly TRBD2 (6 bases). Trimming shortened V by 5 bases and J by 5 bases, and 15 bases separated the two germline ends. The germline gives CDR1 SGHNT, CDR2 YENEEA. The CDR3 consists of 15 residues. CDR3 sequence reads: CASSLGGAGTGELFF. The CDR3 DNA follows: TGTGCCAGCAGCCTCGGTGGGGCGGGGACCGGGGAGCTGTTTTTT.

The rearrangement uses TRBV10-2 and TRBJ2-1; TRBD2 is a possible D gene (5 bases). Germline CDR1 reads WSHSY; CDR2 reads SAAADI. V gave up 2 bases and J gave up 9 bases, with 5 bases separating them. This CDR3 is 11 amino acids long. The CDR3 coding sequence is TGCGCCAGCAGTGAGGGAGGTGAGCAGTTCTTC. It specifies CASSEGGEQFF.